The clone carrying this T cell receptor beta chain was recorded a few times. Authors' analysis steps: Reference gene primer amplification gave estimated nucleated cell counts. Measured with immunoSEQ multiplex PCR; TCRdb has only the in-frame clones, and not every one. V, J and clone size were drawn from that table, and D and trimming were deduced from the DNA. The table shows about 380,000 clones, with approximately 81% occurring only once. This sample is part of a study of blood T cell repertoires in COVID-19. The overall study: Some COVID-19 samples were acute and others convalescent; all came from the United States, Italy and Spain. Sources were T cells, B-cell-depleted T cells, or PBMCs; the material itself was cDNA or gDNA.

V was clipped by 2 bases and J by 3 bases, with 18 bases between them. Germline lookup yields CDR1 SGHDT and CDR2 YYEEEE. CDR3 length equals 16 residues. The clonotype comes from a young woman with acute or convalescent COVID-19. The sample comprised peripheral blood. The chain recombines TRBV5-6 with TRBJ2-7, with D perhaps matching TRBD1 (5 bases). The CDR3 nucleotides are TGTGCCAGCAGCTTAGGTGACAGACCCTTTGGCTACGAGCAGTACTTC. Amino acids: CASSLGDRPFGYEQYF.